This T cell receptor beta chain appears in the sequencing data of a study of blood T cell repertoires in COVID-19. This table comes from immunoSEQ multiplex PCR, and its TCRdb copy is limited to in-frame clones, with some not included. The sample has roughly 260,000 clones, around 90% seen once; the top ten hold approximately 2.6%. The sequence was collected from a person under 35 with COVID-19, enrolled during active disease. The sample was peripheral blood.

Here the CDR3 DNA reads TGTGCCAGCAGTGGTCAGGGGGTAGGGAACACTGAAGCTTTCTTT. Translating gives CASSGQGVGNTEAFF. The chain combines TRBV2 with TRBJ1-1, with 7 bases aligning to TRBD1. Losses at the gene ends were 4 bases for V and 1 base for J; bases not matched to a gene: 6. This CDR3 has 15 residues. In germline, CDR1 is SNHLY, CDR2 FYNNEI.